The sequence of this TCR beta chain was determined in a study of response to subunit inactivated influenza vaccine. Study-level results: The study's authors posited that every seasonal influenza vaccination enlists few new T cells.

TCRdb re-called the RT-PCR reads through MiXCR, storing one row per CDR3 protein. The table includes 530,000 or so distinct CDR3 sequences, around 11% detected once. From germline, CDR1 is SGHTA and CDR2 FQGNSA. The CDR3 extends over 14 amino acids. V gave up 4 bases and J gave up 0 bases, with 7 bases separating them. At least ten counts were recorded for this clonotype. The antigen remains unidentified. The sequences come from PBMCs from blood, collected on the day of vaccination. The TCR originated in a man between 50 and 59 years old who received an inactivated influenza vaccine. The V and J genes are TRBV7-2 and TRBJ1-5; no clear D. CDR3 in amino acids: CASSSEYSNQPQHF. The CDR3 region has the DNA TGTGCCAGCAGCTCAGAGTATAGCAATCAGCCCCAGCATTTT.